Listed here are 20 T cell receptor beta chains from one sample, sequenced in a study of blood T cell repertoires in COVID-19. The assay was immunoSEQ multiplex PCR, and TCRdb's table has in-frame clones only and misses some. This repertoire shows 250,000 or so clones, 82% found once; its top ten account for 4.7%. The material sequenced was peripheral blood. Every receptor here comes from a woman between 65 and 79 years old with acute or convalescent COVID-19.

The rearrangement uses TRBV19 and TRBJ1-2; TRBD1 aligns across 7 bases. The germline V gene has CDR1 LNHDA and CDR2 SQIVND (reference sequence). This CDR3 region has 15 residues. The J segment lost 4 bases and the V segment lost 7 bases, leaving 12 bases of the junction unmatched. This chain's CDR3 is CASTRMSGQLYGYTF. The DNA of the CDR3 is TGTGCCAGTACTCGTATGTCGGGACAGCTCTATGGCTACACCTTC.

This chain connects TRBV18 to TRBJ2-2; D ambiguous. CDR1 KGHSH and CDR2 LQKENI come from the germline V gene. The V end was cut by 3 bases, the J end by 2 bases, with 10 bases between. CDR3 length equals 15 residues. CDR3 amino acids: CASSPQQANTGELFF. In DNA form, the CDR3 reads TGTGCCAGCTCACCGCAGCAGGCTAACACCGGGGAGCTGTTTTTT. The complete variable domain, with remaining parts taken from reference TRBV18 and TRBJ2-2, reads NAGVMQNPRHLVRRRGQEARLRCSPMKGHSHVYWYRQLPEEGLKFMVYLQKENIIDESGMPKERFSAEFPKEGPSILRIQQVVRGDSAAYFCASSPQQANTGELFFGEGSRLTVL.

The rearrangement uses TRBV7-2 and TRBJ1-4; no firm D call. The V end was cut by 1 base, the J end by 8 bases, with 11 bases between. Germline values: CDR1 SGHTA, CDR2 FQGNSA. The CDR3 contains 14 residues. The CDR3 is CASSLGGVGEKLFF. The CDR3 DNA reads as TGTGCCAGCAGCTTAGGCGGGGTTGGGGAAAAACTGTTTTTT. Based on the CDR3 plus reference TRBV7-2 and TRBJ1-4, the full variable domain is GAGVSQSPSNKVTEKGKDVELRCDPISGHTALYWYRQSLGQGLEFLIYFQGNSAPDKSGLPSDRFSAERTGGSVSTLTIQRTQQEDSAVYLCASSLGGVGEKLFFGSGTQLSVL.

J is TRBJ1-6 and V is TRBV19; D remains ambiguous. The CDR3 runs 14 residues. Germline CDR1 LNHDA, CDR2 SQIVND (reference sequence). The V end was cut by 3 bases, the J end by 8 bases, with 11 bases between. The CDR3: CASSITQVYSPLHF. The CDR3 nucleotides read TGTGCCAGTAGTATTACGCAGGTTTATTCACCCCTCCACTTT.

The chain is built from TRBV19 and TRBJ1-5; 8 nucleotides line up with TRBD1. CDR3 length: 16 amino acids. Germline V gene data show CDR1 as LNHDA and CDR2 as SQIVND (reference sequence). V gave up 6 bases and J gave up 1 base; unmatched junction bases: 8. Written as DNA, the CDR3 is TGTGCCAGTAGACCCCGGCAGGGGGCGAGCAATCAGCCCCAGCATTTT. This encodes CASRPRQGASNQPQHF.

This clone ranks as large. The chain is built from TRBV5-6 and TRBJ2-3, with 9 bases aligning to TRBD2. Germline V CDR1 and CDR2: SGHDT, YYEEEE. Unmatched junction bases numbered 7, after V lost 6 bases and J lost 2 bases. The CDR3 has 15 amino acids. The CDR3 protein is CASKLAGGPTDTQYF. CDR3 sequence (DNA): TGTGCCAGCAAACTAGCGGGCGGACCCACAGATACGCAGTATTTT. Together with reference TRBV5-6 and TRBJ2-3, the CDR3 gives the full variable domain: DAGVTQSPTHLIKTRGQQVTLRCSPKSGHDTVSWYQQALGQGPQFIFQYYEEEERQRGNFPDRFSGHQFPNYSSELNVNALLLGDSALYLCASKLAGGPTDTQYFGPGTRLTVL.

The V call is TRBV24-1, the J call TRBJ2-2; TRBD2 aligns across 11 bases. The length of the CDR3 is 16 residues. CDR1 is KGHDR and CDR2 is SFDVKD in the germline V gene. The ends lost 3 bases at V and 1 base at J; junction bases unmatched: 0. CDR3 amino acids: CATSDGLAGNTGELFF. The CDR3 nucleotides are TGTGCCACCAGTGATGGACTAGCGGGGAACACCGGGGAGCTGTTTTTT.

This clone was seen at least ten times. CDR3 sequence (DNA): TGTGCCAGCAGTTTAATCGACGGGGGCTATGGCTACACCTTC. Translating it yields CASSLIDGGYGYTF. The chain is built from TRBV28 and TRBJ1-2; TRBD1 is a possible D gene (5 bases). The CDR3 has 14 residues. Germline CDR1 is MDHEN and CDR2 is SYDVKM. V shed 2 bases and J shed 4 bases, with 11 bases lying between them.

The chain is built from TRBV7-8 and TRBJ1-1; no clear D gene. Per the germline V gene, CDR1 is SGHVS and CDR2 is FQNEAQ. The CDR3 is 15 residues long. Trimming removed 6 bases at V and 1 base at J, with 15 bases between. The CDR3 region has the DNA TGTGCCAGCAGTCCCGGCGGGAGGAAGAACACTGAAGCTTTCTTT. Its protein product is CASSPGGRKNTEAFF.

This clone was picked up one time. J is TRBJ2-1 and V is TRBV5-4; the match to TRBD2 covers 11 bases. CDR1 and CDR2 (germline): SGHNT, YYREEE (reference sequence). The CDR3 length is 16 residues. The trim removed 4 bases at V and 9 bases at J, leaving 12 bases unmatched. CDR3 residues: CASSLGLAGGRSEQFF. CDR3 DNA: TGTGCCAGCAGCCTGGGGTTAGCGGGGGGGCGGAGTGAGCAGTTCTTC.

The rearrangement links TRBV7-9 to TRBJ1-2; tentatively, D is TRBD1 (5 bases). The germline V gene has CDR1 SEHNR and CDR2 FQNEAQ (reference sequence). The CDR3 is 14 residues long. With 4 bases removed from V and 0 bases from J, the gap between germline ends came to 9 bases. The CDR3 here is CASSSTVSNYGYTF. In nucleotides, the CDR3 is TGTGCCAGCAGCTCGACAGTGTCTAACTATGGCTACACCTTC.

This sequence joins TRBV4-3 and TRBJ1-2, with D perhaps matching TRBD1 (5 bases). Per germline, CDR1 LGHNA and CDR2 YSLEER. Trimming pared 0 bases from V and 4 bases from J, leaving 15 bases between. This CDR3 region has 16 residues. The CDR3 coding sequence is TGCGCCAGCAGCCAAGATCACGCCCAGGGTGGCTATGGCTACACCTTC. It yields the protein CASSQDHAQGGYGYTF.

This clone showed up just a few times. The chain employs TRBV5-6 and TRBJ2-5, with a tentative D call TRBD1 (5 bases). The germline V and J ends were trimmed by 6 bases and 1 base, with 13 bases remaining between them. CDR1 SGHDT and CDR2 YYEEEE come from the germline V gene. The CDR3 has 14 residues. The CDR3, as DNA: TGTGCCAGCAACATCCAGGGCCGCCAAGAGACCCAGTACTTC. Translation gives CASNIQGRQETQYF.

V and J are TRBV28 and TRBJ2-2, with TRBD2 identical over 10 bases. The junction had 7 bases not matched to a gene; V was cut back by 5 bases and J by 7 bases. From germline, CDR1 is MDHEN and CDR2 SYDVKM. The CDR3 covers 15 residues. This CDR3 reads CASSSSGGNNGELFF. The CDR3 nucleotides are TGTGCCAGCAGTAGTAGCGGGGGGAATAACGGGGAGCTGTTTTTT. Supplemented by reference TRBV28 and TRBJ2-2, the full variable domain reads DVKVTQSSRYLVKRTGEKVFLECVQDMDHENMFWYRQDPGLGLRLIYFSYDVKMKEKGDIPEGYSVSREKKERFSLILESASTNQTSMYLCASSSSGGNNGELFFGEGSRLTVL.

This chain's CDR3 is CATAGGLNQPQHF. The CDR3, as DNA: TGTGCCACCGCAGGGGGGCTAAATCAGCCCCAGCATTTT. The chain links TRBV24-1 to TRBJ1-5; 7 bases align to TRBD1. With V trimmed by 9 bases and J by 4 bases, 5 bases remained unmatched. The CDR3 is made up of 13 amino acids. Germline CDR1 and CDR2: KGHDR and SFDVKD.

V is TRBV6-1 and J is TRBJ1-2, with D unresolved. Germline V gene data show CDR1 as MNHNS and CDR2 as SASEGT. There are 15 residues in the CDR3. Between the trimmed V and J ends, which lost 3 bases and 5 bases, there was a span of 16 bases. Here the CDR3 DNA reads TGTGCCAGCAGTGAGCCCCAGGCCAGTATTTATGGCTACACCTTC. Amino acid sequence: CASSEPQASIYGYTF.

V is TRBV2 and J is TRBJ1-1; D not resolved. From germline, CDR1 is SNHLY and CDR2 FYNNEI. The CDR3 loop spans 13 amino acids. V lost 5 bases, J lost 5 bases, and 12 bases lay in between. This CDR3 is CASSPPGRTEAFF. As DNA, the CDR3 is TGTGCCAGCAGTCCCCCCGGGAGAACTGAAGCTTTCTTT. The complete variable domain, with remaining parts taken from reference TRBV2 and TRBJ1-1, reads EPEVTQTPSHQVTQMGQEVILRCVPISNHLYFYWYRQILGQKVEFLVSFYNNEISEKSEIFDDQFSVERPDGSNFTLKIRSTKLEDSAMYFCASSPPGRTEAFFGQGTRLTVV.

V gene TRBV3-1 (or the pseudogene TRBV3-2) combines with J gene TRBJ1-6; TRBD1 agrees at 8 bases. Germline values: CDR1 LGHDT, CDR2 YNNKEL (reference sequence). The CDR3 has 15 amino acids. The ends lost 1 base at V and 9 bases at J; junction bases unmatched: 5. CDR3 DNA: TGTGCCAGCAGCCAAGCAGGGGGCACGAGTTCACCCCTCCACTTT. It encodes CASSQAGGTSSPLHF.

The J gene is TRBJ1-2, the V gene TRBV11-2; 7 nucleotides align to TRBD1. J lost 2 bases, V lost 2 bases, and 5 bases had no gene match. CDR1 is SGHAT and CDR2 is FQNNGV in the germline V gene. The CDR3 covers 15 residues. CDR3 amino acids: CASSLSDRPNYGYTF. CDR3 in DNA: TGTGCCAGCAGCTTATCGGACAGGCCGAACTATGGCTACACCTTC.

The chain uses TRBV3-1 (or the pseudogene TRBV3-2) and TRBJ1-5; TRBD1 matches at 7 bases. V lost 4 bases and J lost 7; bases outside the gene matches: 7. Germline V gene sequence: CDR1 LGHDT, CDR2 YNNKEL (reference sequence). This CDR3 comprises 14 residues. The CDR3 region has the DNA TGTGCCAGCAGCCTTTTACAGGGGATGCAGCCCCAGCATTTT. Amino acid sequence: CASSLLQGMQPQHF.